The 17 T cell receptor beta chains presented below share a single source sample, sequenced in a study of OX40 agonist ivuxolimab in advanced cancers. Clones were sequenced by immunoSEQ multiplex PCR, and TCRdb holds only the in-frame ones, with some missing. This repertoire shows 70,000 or so clones, 80% to 90% found once; its top ten account for about 2.1%. Sequencing used CD4+ or CD8+ T cells sorted from blood, obtained in a trial of the OX40 agonist ivuxolimab. These receptors were taken from an adult with an advanced solid tumor such as melanoma, head and neck, liver or kidney cancer.

This chain connects TRBV28 to TRBJ1-2, with a weak D call TRBD1 (6 bases). CDR1 and CDR2 (germline): MDHEN, SYDVKM. There are 14 residues in the CDR3. Between the trimmed V and J ends, which lost 2 bases and 4 bases, there was a span of 11 bases. The CDR3: CASSLGGASYGYTF. The DNA of the CDR3 is TGTGCCAGCAGTTTAGGGGGCGCCAGCTATGGCTACACCTTC.

The chain carries TRBV5-1 and TRBJ2-7, with TRBD1 matching over 9 bases. The CDR3 is 14 residues long. Trimming cost V 4 bases and J 1 base; bases outside gene matches: 3. Germline-derived CDR1 and CDR2 are SGHRS and YFSETQ. The CDR3 DNA reads TGCGCCAGCAGCCGGGACAGGGAGTCCTACGAGCAGTACTTC. The encoded protein is CASSRDRESYEQYF.

The V gene is TRBV30, the J gene TRBJ2-3; 9 bases are shared with TRBD2. CDR1 is GTSNPN and CDR2 is SVGIG in the germline V gene (reference sequence). The CDR3 runs to 14 residues. Germline trimming cut 4 bases from V and 6 bases from J; bases unmatched to any gene: 8. CDR3 DNA sequence: TGTGCCTGGAATGCAGCGGGGGGCCGGGATACGCAGTATTTT. Translation gives CAWNAAGGRDTQYF.

The chain uses TRBV19 and TRBJ1-2; the D gene is possibly TRBD1 (5 bases). CDR3 length: 12 residues. Looked up from germline, CDR1 is LNHDA and CDR2 is SQIVND (reference sequence). Deletions cut 7 bases from V and 7 bases from J, with 13 bases between. CDR3 bases: TGTGCCAGTAATCAGGGTTGGCGTGGCTACACCTTC. Its protein product is CASNQGWRGYTF. The full variable domain, completed using reference TRBV19 and TRBJ1-2, is DGGITQSPKYLFRKEGQNVTLSCEQNLNHDAMYWYRQDPGQGLRLIYYSQIVNDFQKGDIAEGYSVSREKKESFPLTVTSAQKNPTAFYLCASNQGWRGYTFGSGTRLTVV.

This sequence joins TRBV11-3 and TRBJ1-1; maybe TRBD1 (6 bases). In germline, CDR1 is SGHNT, CDR2 YENEEA. The CDR3 has 14 amino acids. V gave up 5 bases and J gave up 5 bases, with 15 bases separating them. For the CDR3, the DNA is TGTGCCAGCAGCCCTGGGCGGGGGGCAACTGAAGCTTTCTTT. Translation gives CASSPGRGATEAFF. Supplemented by reference TRBV11-3 and TRBJ1-1, the full variable domain reads EAGVVQSPRYKIIEKKQPVAFWCNPISGHNTLYWYLQNLGQGPELLIRYENEEAVDDSQLPKDRFSAERLKGVDSTLKIQPAELGDSAVYLCASSPGRGATEAFFGQGTRLTVV.

This clone appeared once. The gene calls are TRBV14 and TRBJ2-3; tentative D call: TRBD1 (7 bases). The CDR3 extends over 15 amino acids. Germline CDR1 is SGHDN and CDR2 is FVKESK. Trimming cost V 5 bases and J 5 bases, with 17 bases left between them. This CDR3 reads CASSMTGRLEDTQYF. The CDR3 bases are TGTGCCAGCAGCATGACAGGGAGGTTGGAAGATACGCAGTATTTT.

The V and J genes are TRBV4-2 and TRBJ2-7; TRBD2 aligns across 11 bases. The CDR3 runs 16 residues. Looked up from germline, CDR1 is LGHNA and CDR2 is YNFKEQ. After removal of 4 bases from V and 2 bases from J, the junction contained 7 bases not matched to a gene. The CDR3, as DNA: TGTGCCAGCAGCCGAGAGACTAGCGGGAACGCCTACGAGCAGTACTTC. Its translation is CASSRETSGNAYEQYF.

V and J are TRBV5-4 and TRBJ1-2, with D tentatively TRBD1 (6 bases). The germline CDR1 and CDR2 sequences are SGHNT and YYREEE (reference sequence). The CDR3 runs 15 residues. Trimming shortened V by 0 bases and J by 7 bases, and 16 bases separated the two germline ends. For the CDR3, the DNA is TGTGCCAGCAGCTTGGCTGGGACACAGGGTGGTGGCTACACCTTC. This encodes CASSLAGTQGGGYTF.

The count of this clone is one. This chain joins TRBV7-3 and TRBJ2-1, with TRBD2 matching over 10 bases. V gave up 5 bases and J gave up 7 bases; unmatched junction bases: 8. Germline V gene sequence: CDR1 SGHTA, CDR2 FQGTGA. This CDR3 is built from 15 residues. Here the CDR3 DNA reads TGTGCCAGCAGCCAAGGACTAGCGGAGAGGAATGAGCAGTTCTTC. Amino acid sequence: CASSQGLAERNEQFF.

This CDR3 is CASRQGRSNEKLFF. The CDR3 DNA is TGTGCCAGCAGACAGGGACGGTCTAATGAAAAACTGTTTTTT. V is TRBV2 and J is TRBJ1-4, with TRBD1 as a possible D gene (6 bases). Looked up from germline, CDR1 is SNHLY and CDR2 is FYNNEI. V dropped 6 bases and J dropped 3 bases, with 11 bases sitting between them. This CDR3 contains 14 residues.

The V gene is TRBV7-9, the J gene TRBJ1-4, with D unresolved. The CDR3 sequence is 14 residues long. Germline lookup yields CDR1 SEHNR and CDR2 FQNEAQ (reference sequence). Trimming shortened V by 5 bases and J by 0 bases, and 7 bases separated the two germline ends. This chain's CDR3 is CASSPRSTNEKLFF. CDR3 sequence (DNA): TGTGCCAGCAGCCCACGATCAACTAATGAAAAACTGTTTTTT.

Turning to this clone: The same CDR3 arises from other DNA sequences in this sample as well. The J gene is TRBJ1-5, the V gene TRBV6-1, with D maybe TRBD1 (6 bases). This CDR3 comprises 15 residues. V lost 8 bases, J lost 7 bases, and 21 bases lay in between. The V gene's germline CDR1 is MNHNS and CDR2 SASEGT. This CDR3 is CASRSSGGGGQPQHF. CDR3 nucleotide sequence: TGTGCCAGCCGCAGTTCTGGGGGCGGGGGGCAGCCCCAGCATTTT.

This clone was observed a single time. The V call is TRBV11-1, the J call TRBJ2-3; no reliable D call. Germline V gives CDR1 SGHAT, CDR2 FQDESV (reference sequence). The CDR3 covers 15 residues. Trimming removed 3 bases from V and 0 bases from J, with 10 bases in between. CDR3 sequence (DNA): TGTGCCAGCAGCTTTGGTCCAGCTAGCACAGATACGCAGTATTTT. Protein sequence: CASSFGPASTDTQYF.

This clone has just one count. The chain is built from TRBV18 and TRBJ2-3; TRBD2 matches at 9 bases. The J segment lost 4 bases and the V segment lost 5 bases, leaving 13 bases of the junction unmatched. The CDR3 extends over 17 amino acids. The V gene's germline CDR1 is KGHSH and CDR2 LQKENI. The CDR3 bases are TGTGCCAGCTCAATACCCACGGGACTAGCAAGGCCAGATACGCAGTATTTT. Protein product: CASSIPTGLARPDTQYF.

The chain employs TRBV18 and TRBJ2-6; D is unclear. The V end was cut by 6 bases, the J end by 4 bases, with 16 bases between. Per germline, CDR1 KGHSH and CDR2 LQKENI. This CDR3 contains 16 residues. The CDR3 nucleotides read TGTGCCAGCTCCTCCGGATCTCCGAGCGGGGCCAACGTCCTGACTTTC. It yields the protein CASSSGSPSGANVLTF.

This clone was picked up a small number of times. The rearrangement joins TRBV6-1 to TRBJ2-3, with 8 bases fitting TRBD2. After removal of 0 bases from V and 6 bases from J, the junction contained 8 bases not matched to a gene. Germline CDR1 and CDR2: MNHNS and SASEGT. This CDR3 has 16 residues. The CDR3 nucleotides read TGTGCCAGCAGTGAAGCGCTGGCGGGGGGTAGGGATACGCAGTATTTT. Translated, it gives CASSEALAGGRDTQYF.

This clone has a single count. The genes are TRBV7-2 and TRBJ1-3; no clear D. The CDR3 loop spans 15 amino acids. Between the trimmed V and J ends, which lost 5 bases and 4 bases, there was a span of 15 bases. From germline, CDR1 is SGHTA and CDR2 FQGNSA. The CDR3 DNA reads as TGTGCCAGCAGCCCCTTCGGGGATGCAGGAAACACCATATATTTT. Translated, it gives CASSPFGDAGNTIYF.